The clone carrying this T cell receptor (beta chain) was seen a few times. Its specificity is not known. A much bigger clone sits one base away, suggesting this may be a read error. RNA was extracted from bulk tissue without any cell sorting. The normal lung tissue was taken more than 3 cm from the tumor edge. A modified ARM-PCR protocol with three rounds of nested PCR amplified TCRbeta. Each CDR3 protein gets one entry after TCRdb re-called the multiplex PCR reads with MiXCR. The sample lists 70,000 to 95,000 distinct CDR3 sequences; 76% were seen once. These data are taken from a study of tumor and adjacent non-tumor tissue in lung cancer. Study in general: Patients were aged about 31 to 85, ten or so men and about 5 women, stage I to III. Each sample yielded millions of productive TCRbeta reads on average. Study outcomes and limitations: TCR diversity was significantly greater in tumor than normal lung tissue.

The ends lost 5 bases at V and 9 bases at J; junction bases unmatched: 13. Germline CDR1 is SGHVS and CDR2 is FQNEAQ. The CDR3 sequence is 15 residues long. Specimen: distant non-tumor lung tissue. The clonotype comes from a man aged 65-85 years with non-small cell lung cancer. The rearrangement links TRBV7-8 to TRBJ2-3, with TRBD2 matching over 8 bases. CDR3 in amino acids: CASSHFSERGGTQYF. The CDR3 bases are TGTGCCAGCAGCCACTTCTCGGAACGGGGGGGGACGCAGTATTTT.